The 32 T cell receptor beta chains reported below all come from one sample, sequenced in a study of T cell responses to AZD1222 COVID-19 vaccine. Sequencing was performed with immunoSEQ multiplex PCR; in TCRdb, only in-frame clones are kept and a portion is missing. The table records over 100,000 clones, 75% to 85% of them present only once. The sequenced sample was peripheral blood, obtained 28 days after the second dose of the MenACWY control vaccine. The receptor set was obtained from an adult who received the MenACWY meningococcal vaccine as a control.

This clone was seen only a few times. J is TRBJ2-5 and V is TRBV5-6; 12 bases align to TRBD2. Germline assignment: CDR1 SGHDT and CDR2 YYEEEE. After removal of 1 base from V and 2 bases from J, the junction contained 12 bases not matched to a gene. There are 19 residues in the CDR3. The CDR3 nucleotides are TGTGCCAGCAGCTTGAGTTCCTGGGTTCTAGCGGGGGGGCAAGAGACCCAGTACTTC. Encoded protein: CASSLSSWVLAGGQETQYF. The full variable domain, with the rest looked up from reference TRBV5-6 and TRBJ2-5, is DAGVTQSPTHLIKTRGQQVTLRCSPKSGHDTVSWYQQALGQGPQFIFQYYEEEERQRGNFPDRFSGHQFPNYSSELNVNALLLGDSALYLCASSLSSWVLAGGQETQYFGPGTRLLVL.

The chain uses TRBV27 and TRBJ2-7, with D perhaps TRBD1 (6 bases). Per the germline V gene, CDR1 is MNHEY and CDR2 is SMNVEV (reference sequence). This CDR3 has 13 amino acids. Trimming stripped 8 bases from V and 2 bases from J, with 13 bases between. The CDR3 sequence: CASARDITYEQYV. The DNA of the CDR3 is TGTGCCAGCGCCCGGGACATTACCTACGAGCAGTACGTC.

The chain is built from TRBV5-1 and TRBJ2-5; 9 bases map to TRBD1. Germline CDR1 is SGHRS and CDR2 is YFSETQ. The ends lost 4 bases at V and 4 bases at J; junction bases unmatched: 14. The CDR3 has 17 residues. In DNA, the CDR3 is TGCGCCAGCAGCCAATCCTCCGGGACAGGGTATGGAGAGACCCAGTACTTC. Its translation is CASSQSSGTGYGETQYF. The entire variable domain, with the rest obtained from reference TRBV5-1 and TRBJ2-5, is as follows: KAGVTQTPRYLIKTRGQQVTLSCSPISGHRSVSWYQQTPGQGLQFLFEYFSETQRNKGNFPGRFSGRQFSNSRSEMNVSTLELGDSALYLCASSQSSGTGYGETQYFGPGTRLLVL.

This rearrangement joins TRBV29-1 to TRBJ2-1, with 10 bases aligning to TRBD2. V shed 5 bases and J 7 bases; nucleotides not matched to a gene: 8. The germline V gene encodes CDR1 SQVTM and CDR2 ANQGSEA. The length of the CDR3 is 14 residues. The DNA for the CDR3 is TGCAGCGTTCCCTTAAGCGGGAGGGTTAATGAGCAGTTCTTC. Protein sequence: CSVPLSGRVNEQFF.

The J gene is TRBJ2-5, the V gene TRBV9; possible D gene TRBD2, 5 bases. The CDR3 spans 14 residues. V was clipped by 2 bases and J by 10 bases, with 18 bases between them. In germline, CDR1 is SGDLS, CDR2 YYNGEE. This CDR3 reads CASSVGRAGGGQYF. CDR3 nucleotide sequence: TGTGCCAGCAGCGTCGGCCGGGCCGGAGGAGGCCAGTACTTC.

The CDR3 DNA reads TGTGCCAGCAGCAGTATCCGGGACTTCTTCCGCTCTGGGGCCAACGTCCTGACTTTC. It specifies CASSSIRDFFRSGANVLTF. The gene calls are TRBV7-9 and TRBJ2-6, with D possibly TRBD2 on 6 matching bases. In germline, CDR1 is SEHNR, CDR2 FQNEAQ (reference sequence). There are 19 residues in the CDR3. V lost 5 bases, J lost 0 bases, and 20 bases lay in between.

CDR3 DNA: TGTGCCAGCAACAAAATGGAGGGTGAAAAACTGTTTTTT. Its protein product is CASNKMEGEKLFF. This rearrangement joins TRBV7-9 to TRBJ1-4; the D is unclear. V was cut by 7 bases and J by 7 bases, with 13 bases left in between. CDR1 and CDR2 from the germline V gene are SEHNR and FQNEAQ (reference sequence). The CDR3 consists of 13 residues.

The chain is built from TRBV3-1 (or the pseudogene TRBV3-2) and TRBJ2-3, with 8 nucleotides matching TRBD2. After removal of 1 base from V and 0 bases from J, the junction contained 12 bases not matched to a gene. The germline CDR1 and CDR2 sequences are LGHDT and YNNKEL (reference sequence). The CDR3 is 19 amino acids. CDR3 DNA: TGTGCCAGCAGCCAAGGCGGGGGAGGAGCGGGGGAGAGCACAGATACGCAGTATTTT. Its translation is CASSQGGGGAGESTDTQYF.

The sample holds one count of this clone. This chain links TRBV4-3 with TRBJ1-1; D is ambiguous. Germline values: CDR1 LGHNA, CDR2 YSLEER. V was trimmed by 0 bases and J by 4 bases, leaving 9 bases between them. This CDR3 has 14 residues. Here the CDR3 reads CASSQEGRTTEAFF. DNA for the CDR3: TGCGCCAGCAGCCAAGAAGGCAGAACCACTGAAGCTTTCTTT.

This chain joins TRBV5-6 and TRBJ2-5; D is possibly TRBD2 (6 bases). Trimming took 5 bases from V and 5 from J, leaving 10 bases between them. Per germline, CDR1 SGHDT and CDR2 YYEEEE. The CDR3 is made up of 12 amino acids. CDR3: CASRLARETQYF. The CDR3 coding sequence is TGTGCCAGCAGACTAGCCCGGGAGACCCAGTACTTC.

This chain uses TRBV12-3 or TRBV12-4 with TRBJ2-2; D is undetermined. This CDR3 comprises 13 residues. Trimming removed 1 base at V and 7 bases at J, with 7 bases between. The CDR3 bases are TGTGCCAGCAGTTTAGAAGGGATCGGGGAGCTGTTTTTT. Protein: CASSLEGIGELFF.

The rearrangement joins TRBV19 to TRBJ2-3; no firm D call. V dropped 3 bases and J dropped 6 bases, with 7 bases sitting between them. The CDR3 has 12 residues. CDR1 is LNHDA and CDR2 is SQIVND in the germline V gene (reference sequence). CDR3 sequence: CASSIPPDTQYF. CDR3 nucleotide sequence: TGTGCCAGTAGTATCCCTCCTGATACGCAGTATTTT.

The rearrangement links TRBV5-6 to TRBJ2-4, with D perhaps given as TRBD1 or TRBD2 (6 bases each). CDR1 is SGHDT and CDR2 is YYEEEE in the germline V gene. Trimming left V 2 bases short and J 0 bases short, with 12 bases between. The CDR3 has 16 amino acids. The CDR3 nucleotides are TGTGCCAGCAGCTTCCCGGGGGCTCTAGCCAAAAACATTCAGTACTTC. Translation: CASSFPGALAKNIQYF.

V usage is TRBV6-5 and J usage is TRBJ1-2; D unclear. Looked up from germline, CDR1 is MNHEY and CDR2 is SVGAGI. The V end lost 5 bases, the J end lost 8 bases, and 18 bases lay between the germline ends. This CDR3 region has 14 residues. The CDR3: CASSRFSGGRGYTF. CDR3 in DNA: TGTGCCAGCAGTAGGTTCTCGGGCGGACGGGGCTACACCTTC.

The chain joins TRBV7-2 to TRBJ1-6; a possible D gene is TRBD1 (5 bases). The germline CDR1 and CDR2 sequences are SGHTA and FQGNSA. The CDR3 has 13 residues. Trimming pared 5 bases from V and 14 bases from J, leaving 16 bases between. The CDR3 loop reads CASSARGGRALHF. The CDR3 DNA reads TGTGCCAGCAGCGCTAGGGGAGGCAGGGCCCTCCACTTT.

The chain combines TRBV7-9 with TRBJ1-1; no reliable D call. V lost 6 bases, J lost 4 bases, and 15 bases lay in between. There are 14 residues in the CDR3. Per the germline V gene, CDR1 is SEHNR and CDR2 is FQNEAQ (reference sequence). The CDR3 spells CASSSGLAGTEAFF. The CDR3 DNA reads TGTGCCAGCAGTTCAGGACTGGCGGGCACTGAAGCTTTCTTT.

The table lists this clone with a few counts. The chain recombines TRBV19 with TRBJ1-2; 10 nucleotides align to TRBD1. Trimming at V came to 4 bases and at J to 2 bases, leaving 4 bases not matched to a gene. This CDR3 has 15 residues. CDR1 and CDR2 (germline): LNHDA, SQIVND (reference sequence). In DNA, the CDR3 is TGTGCCAGTAGTACGGGGACAGGGGACAACTATGGCTACACCTTC. It translates to CASSTGTGDNYGYTF.

This clone was counted only a few times. The chain joins TRBV3-1 (or the pseudogene TRBV3-2) to TRBJ1-6; D is unclear. CDR1 is LGHDT, CDR2 YNNKEL, per germline (reference sequence). V was clipped by 3 bases and J by 7 bases, with 16 bases between them. The CDR3 length is 16 residues. CDR3 amino acids: CASSQEWTLGNSPLHF. The CDR3, as DNA: TGTGCCAGCAGCCAGGAATGGACCCTGGGGAATTCACCCCTCCACTTT.

The chain employs TRBV30 and TRBJ1-2, with TRBD1 as a possible D gene (5 bases). The V gene lost 5 bases and the J gene lost 7 bases, with 11 bases spanning the gap. CDR1 and CDR2 from the germline V gene are GTSNPN and SVGIG (reference sequence). The CDR3 consists of 11 residues. The CDR3, as DNA: TGTGCCTGGGCAGGGTCTCTTGGCTACACCTTC. It is translated as CAWAGSLGYTF. Based on the CDR3 plus reference TRBV30 and TRBJ1-2, the full variable domain is SQTIHQWPATLVQPVGSPLSLECTVEGTSNPNLYWYRQAAGRGLQLLFYSVGIGQISSEVPQNLSASRPQDRQFILSSKKLLLSDSGFYLCAWAGSLGYTFGSGTRLTVV.

V usage is TRBV6-5 and J usage is TRBJ1-2, with D unresolved. The CDR3 is made up of 13 amino acids. Germline V gene sequence: CDR1 MNHEY, CDR2 SVGAGI. Trimming removed 9 bases at V and 3 bases at J, with 14 bases between. CDR3 protein: CASTSGRDYGYTF. The CDR3, as DNA: TGTGCCAGTACTTCTGGGCGGGACTATGGCTACACCTTC.

The V gene is TRBV27, the J gene TRBJ1-6; TRBD1 is a possible D gene (6 bases). The CDR3 runs 16 residues. V was trimmed by 4 bases and J by 3 bases, leaving 13 bases between them. Per the germline V gene, CDR1 is MNHEY and CDR2 is SMNVEV (reference sequence). CDR3 region: CASSWAGAFYNSPLHF. CDR3 sequence (DNA): TGTGCCAGCAGTTGGGCGGGGGCATTCTATAATTCACCCCTCCACTTT.

The rearrangement uses TRBV29-1 and TRBJ1-2; D not certain. The CDR3 is 14 residues long. Trimming left V 7 bases short and J 1 base short, with 16 bases between. Per the germline V gene, CDR1 is SQVTM and CDR2 is ANQGSEA. CDR3: CSAPDGSLNYGYTF. For the CDR3, the DNA is TGCAGCGCCCCGGACGGGAGTCTTAACTATGGCTACACCTTC.

The rearrangement links TRBV25-1 to TRBJ2-3, with D possibly TRBD2 on 5 matching bases. The CDR3 is 14 residues long. Germline CDR1 MGHDK, CDR2 SYGVNS. V was shortened by 3 bases and J by 3 bases, with 10 bases between the two germline ends. CDR3 protein: CASSEARETDTQYF. Here the CDR3 DNA reads TGTGCCAGCAGTGAGGCCCGGGAAACAGATACGCAGTATTTT.

The genes are TRBV11-1 and TRBJ2-1; TRBD1 matches at 10 bases. Germline V gives CDR1 SGHAT, CDR2 FQDESV (reference sequence). CDR3 length: 15 residues. The V and J ends lost 8 bases and 2 bases, in that order; junction bases with no gene match: 6. CDR3: CASRGDRGTYNEQFF. The CDR3 DNA sequence: TGTGCCAGCCGGGGGGACAGGGGCACCTACAATGAGCAGTTCTTC. The entire variable domain, with the rest obtained from reference TRBV11-1 and TRBJ2-1, is as follows: EAEVAQSPRYKITEKSQAVAFWCDPISGHATLYWYRQILGQGPELLVQFQDESVVDDSQLPKDRFSAERLKGVDSTLKIQPAELGDSAMYLCASRGDRGTYNEQFFGPGTRLTVL.

This sequence joins TRBV5-8 and TRBJ1-1; TRBD1 is a possible D gene (5 bases). V was clipped by 4 bases and J by 1 base, with 11 bases between them. Germline values: CDR1 SGHTS, CDR2 YDEGEE. This CDR3 region has 14 residues. The CDR3 protein is CASSKSGGNTEAFF. CDR3 nucleotides: TGTGCCAGCAGCAAAAGTGGGGGGAACACTGAAGCTTTCTTT.

J is TRBJ1-5 and V is TRBV6-5; D gene uncertain. The CDR3 runs to 13 residues. In germline, CDR1 is MNHEY, CDR2 SVGAGI. V lost 0 bases to trimming and J lost 5 bases, with 5 bases between them. CDR3 DNA sequence: TGTGCCAGCAGTTACTCCCCCGATCAGCCCCAGCATTTT. It encodes CASSYSPDQPQHF.

The rearrangement uses TRBV27 and TRBJ2-2; weak D call: TRBD1 (5 bases). In germline, CDR1 is MNHEY, CDR2 SMNVEV (reference sequence). The CDR3 is 15 residues long. The ends were cut back, 1 base at V and 0 bases at J, with 6 bases in the middle. The CDR3, as DNA: TGTGCCAGCAGTTTATTGGACACGAACACCGGGGAGCTGTTTTTT. Protein product: CASSLLDTNTGELFF.

V usage is TRBV7-8 and J usage is TRBJ1-1, with D unclear. Trimming left V 4 bases short and J 5 bases short, with 14 bases between. CDR1 is SGHVS and CDR2 is FQNEAQ in the germline V gene. CDR3 length: 14 residues. The CDR3: CASSSSWGSTEAFF. As DNA, the CDR3 is TGTGCCAGCAGCTCTAGTTGGGGTTCGACTGAAGCTTTCTTT.

This chain connects TRBV5-1 to TRBJ2-5, with 10 bases lining up with TRBD2. The CDR3 has 15 amino acids. With V trimmed by 5 bases and J by 2 bases, 6 bases remained unmatched. Germline lookup yields CDR1 SGHRS and CDR2 YFSETQ. The chain's CDR3 is CASSVAGGAQETQYF. CDR3 coding DNA: TGCGCCAGCAGTGTAGCGGGGGGCGCGCAAGAGACCCAGTACTTC.

The CDR3 region has the DNA TGTGCCACCAGCAGGCCGCCGGGGGGCGTCCTGACTTTC. It translates to CATSRPPGGVLTF. The chain uses TRBV15 and TRBJ2-6; 7 nucleotides match TRBD2. Germline CDR1 and CDR2: LNHNV and YYDKDF (reference sequence). The V gene end was trimmed by 3 bases and the J gene end by 12 bases; junction bases not matched to a gene: 5. CDR3 length: 13 residues.

This clone has a single count. The chain's CDR3 is CASSRGLLEGETQYF. CDR3 coding DNA: TGTGCCAGTAGTAGGGGCCTCCTTGAGGGAGAGACCCAGTACTTC. This chain joins TRBV19 and TRBJ2-5, with D perhaps TRBD1 or TRBD2 (5 bases each). Trimming pared 4 bases from V and 4 bases from J, leaving 16 bases between. The CDR3 consists of 15 residues. The germline gives CDR1 LNHDA, CDR2 SQIVND (reference sequence).

This clone was observed once. The rearrangement joins TRBV27 to TRBJ1-1; 8 bases agree with TRBD1. In germline, CDR1 is MNHEY, CDR2 SMNVEV (reference sequence). The junction had 14 bases not matched to a gene; V was cut back by 6 bases and J by 8 bases. CDR3 length: 15 amino acids. CDR3 sequence (DNA): TGTGCCAGCAGGGGGCAGGGGCGACAGGGGTTGGAAGCTTTCTTT. It translates to CASRGQGRQGLEAFF.